This is a list of T cell receptor beta chains from one sample in a study of cytomegalovirus exposure and HLA in healthy donors. Profiled with immunoSEQ multiplex PCR; TCRdb holds only in-frame clones, not every one. Of more than 100,000 clones in the sample, around three fifths were seen once. The source material was PBMCs. Receptor source: a woman aged 40-49 years in good health and CMV-seronegative. Each CDR3 is given with its conserved first and last residue. A D gene is named only where the DNA matches it firmly. For some rows the clone size is stated as once, few or many, or as a class when expanded; others skip it.

TRBV4-1,-,TRBJ1-2,-,TGCGCCAGCAGCCAATTGGTTGGGGCGCGCAAAGGGCAAGGCTACACCTTC,CASSQLVGARKGQGYTF
TRBV7-3,TRBD1,TRBJ2-6,-,TGTGCCAGCAGCTTGGCGACAGGGTCTGGGGCCAACGTCCTGACTTTC,CASSLATGSGANVLTF
TRBV4-2,TRBD1,TRBJ1-5,-,TGTGCCAGCAGCCTTGCCGGAGGACAGGGGTCTCAGCCCCAGCATTTT,CASSLAGGQGSQPQHF
TRBV5-1,TRBD1,TRBJ1-3,once,TGCGCCAGCGCTTGGGACAGCGCGAAGGGGACCATATATTTT,CASAWDSAKGTIYF
TRBV5-6,-,TRBJ2-1,-,TGTGCCAGCAGCTTTGGGCCTGAGCAGTTCTTC,CASSFGPEQFF
TRBV7-9,TRBD2,TRBJ2-1,-,TGTGCCAGCAGCTTAAGCGGGGGCAAGGATGAGCAGTTCTTC,CASSLSGGKDEQFF
TRBV9,TRBD1,TRBJ1-5,-,TGTGCCAGCAGCGTAGGACAGGGAAGTCAGCCCCAGCATTTT,CASSVGQGSQPQHF
TRBV7-9,-,TRBJ2-7,few,TGTGCCAGCAGCTTAGTGGCAGGGGTAAACTACGAGCAGTACTTC,CASSLVAGVNYEQYF
TRBV18,-,TRBJ1-2,-,TGTGCCAGCTCACCGTTGGACATCACTAACTATGGCTACACCTTC,CASSPLDITNYGYTF
TRBV30,-,TRBJ1-3,-,TGTGCCAGTTCTCCCCTTACAGGAAACACCATATATTTT,CASSPLTGNTIYF
TRBV4-3,-,TRBJ2-7,-,TGCGCCAGCAGCCAAGATCCGGACAGATCCTACGAGCAGTACTTC,CASSQDPDRSYEQYF
TRBV5-1,-,TRBJ1-2,-,TGCGCCAGCAGCTTTGACAGGAACCTCTATGGCTACACCTTC,CASSFDRNLYGYTF
TRBV28,TRBD1,TRBJ2-7,-,TGTGCCAGCAGTTCCGGGACAGGGAGCTACGAGCAGTACTTC,CASSSGTGSYEQYF
TRBV4-2,-,TRBJ1-1,-,TGTGCCAGCAGCCAAGGGGCGCTTTACCTCAACACTGAAGCTTTCTTT,CASSQGALYLNTEAFF
TRBV19,-,TRBJ1-1,-,TGTGCCAGTAGTATATCCCCACTCGACAGATACACTGAAGCTTTCTTT,CASSISPLDRYTEAFF
TRBV7-6,-,TRBJ2-7,-,TGTGCCAGCAGCTTAGAGGCAACGGGTTACGGCGAGCAGTACTTC,CASSLEATGYGEQYF
TRBV29-1,TRBD1,TRBJ2-2,-,TGCAGCGCCGAAGGGACAGGGAGGGGGGAGCTGTTTTTT,CSAEGTGRGELFF
TRBV2,TRBD1,TRBJ1-1,-,TGTGCCAGCAGTAGACAGGGATTGGACACTGAAGCTTTCTTT,CASSRQGLDTEAFF
TRBV19,TRBD2,TRBJ2-3,once,TGTGCCAGTAGTTTCCGGACTAGCGGGGGGAGAGATACGCAGTATTTT,CASSFRTSGGRDTQYF
TRBV5-6,-,TRBJ1-2,-,TGTGCCAGCAGCTCCCGGGACTATGGCTACACCTTC,CASSSRDYGYTF
TRBV19,-,TRBJ1-1,few,TGTGCCAGTAACAAAGGGTACCTCGGACAGGAAGCTTTCTTT,CASNKGYLGQEAFF
TRBV5-8,-,TRBJ2-7,few,TGTGCCAGCGGGCAGGGGTACGAGCAGTACTTC,CASGQGYEQYF
TRBV6-1,-,TRBJ2-4,few,TGTGCCAGCAGTCTAGACAACATTCAGTACTTC,CASSLDNIQYF
TRBV2,TRBD2,TRBJ2-3,-,TGTGCCAGCAGTGGTAGCGGGGGAGCTGGAGATACGCAGTATTTT,CASSGSGGAGDTQYF
TRBV28,-,TRBJ2-2,-,TGTGCCAGCAGTTTATATAGGGGGACCACCGGGGAGCTGTTTTTT,CASSLYRGTTGELFF
TRBV7-2,-,TRBJ1-5,once,TGTGCCAGCAGCGCCGGACAGCCCCCCATGACCCAGCATTTT,CASSAGQPPMTQHF
TRBV6-1,TRBD2,TRBJ2-1,-,TGTGCCAGCAGTGAAGCTAGCGGGGGGGCCAATGAGCAGTTCTTC,CASSEASGGANEQFF
TRBV4-1,-,TRBJ2-7,-,TGCGCCAGCAGCCAAGATCGGAGGGAGCAGTACTTC,CASSQDRREQYF
TRBV4-1,TRBD2,TRBJ2-2,-,TGCGCCAGCAGCCACCCGGGGGGGAAGAACACCGGGGAGCTGTTTTTT,CASSHPGGKNTGELFF
TRBV6-5,-,TRBJ1-2,-,TGTGCCAGCAGGCTATTCGCAGGGGTTTATGGCTACACCTTC,CASRLFAGVYGYTF
TRBV14,TRBD2,TRBJ2-7,-,TGTGCCAGCAGCCGGGGGACTAGCGGGGACTACGAGCAGTACTTC,CASSRGTSGDYEQYF
TRBV7-8,TRBD1,TRBJ1-3,-,TGTGCCAGCAGCTTATGGGGACAGGGAGATGAAAACACCATATATTTT,CASSLWGQGDENTIYF
TRBV7-9,-,TRBJ2-5,-,TGTGCCAGCAGCTTAATGAGCACAGGCTACCAAGAGACCCAGTACTTC,CASSLMSTGYQETQYF
TRBV30,TRBD1,TRBJ1-2,-,TGTGCCTGGAGTGTACCAGACAGGGGGCCGGAGGGCTACACCTTC,CAWSVPDRGPEGYTF
TRBV5-1,-,TRBJ2-5,-,TGCGCCAGCAGCTTGATGGGGGCAGGAGAGACCCAGTACTTC,CASSLMGAGETQYF
TRBV29-1,TRBD1,TRBJ2-3,-,TGCAGCGTTGAGCCGCCTTCGGGACAGGGGGACAGAGATACGCAGTATTTT,CSVEPPSGQGDRDTQYF
TRBV2,TRBD1,TRBJ2-1,once,TGTGCCAGCAGTCCCGACAGGGGCACCTACAATGAGCAGTTCTTC,CASSPDRGTYNEQFF
TRBV7-2,TRBD2,TRBJ2-4,-,TGTGCCAGCAGCCCGGCTGGTAGCGGGGGCGCTATTCAGTACTTC,CASSPAGSGGAIQYF
TRBV28,-,TRBJ2-5,-,TGTGCCAGCAGCCGATTCCAGGGGAAGGAGACCCAGTACTTC,CASSRFQGKETQYF